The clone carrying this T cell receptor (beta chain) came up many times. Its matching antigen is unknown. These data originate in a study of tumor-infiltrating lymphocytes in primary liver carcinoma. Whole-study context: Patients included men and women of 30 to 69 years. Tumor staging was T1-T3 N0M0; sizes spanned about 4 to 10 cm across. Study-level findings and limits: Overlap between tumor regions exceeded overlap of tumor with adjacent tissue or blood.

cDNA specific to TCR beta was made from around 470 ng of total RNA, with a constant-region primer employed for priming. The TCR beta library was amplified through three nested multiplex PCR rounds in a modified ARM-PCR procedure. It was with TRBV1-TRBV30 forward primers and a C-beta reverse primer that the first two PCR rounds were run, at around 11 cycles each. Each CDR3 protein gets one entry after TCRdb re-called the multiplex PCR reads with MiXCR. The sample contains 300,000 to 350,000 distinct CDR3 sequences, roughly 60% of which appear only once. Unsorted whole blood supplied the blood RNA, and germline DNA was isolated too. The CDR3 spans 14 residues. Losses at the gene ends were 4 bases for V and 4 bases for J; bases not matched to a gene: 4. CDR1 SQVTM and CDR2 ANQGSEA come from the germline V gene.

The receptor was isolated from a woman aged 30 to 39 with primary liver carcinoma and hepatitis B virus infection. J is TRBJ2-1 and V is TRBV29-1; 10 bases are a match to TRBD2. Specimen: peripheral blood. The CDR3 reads CSVATSGYYNEQFF. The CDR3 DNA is TGCAGCGTTGCGACTAGCGGGTATTACAATGAGCAGTTCTTC.